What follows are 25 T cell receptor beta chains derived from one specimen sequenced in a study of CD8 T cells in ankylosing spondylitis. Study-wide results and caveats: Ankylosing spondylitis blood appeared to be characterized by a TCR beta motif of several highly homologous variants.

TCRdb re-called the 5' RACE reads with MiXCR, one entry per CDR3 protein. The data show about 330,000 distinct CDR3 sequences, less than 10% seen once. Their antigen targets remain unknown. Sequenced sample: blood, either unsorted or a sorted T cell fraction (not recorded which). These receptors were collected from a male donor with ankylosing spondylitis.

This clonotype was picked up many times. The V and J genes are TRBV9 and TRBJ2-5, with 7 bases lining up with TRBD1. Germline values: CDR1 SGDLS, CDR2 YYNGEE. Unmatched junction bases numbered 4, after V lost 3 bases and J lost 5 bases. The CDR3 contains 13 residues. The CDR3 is CASSGQGRETQYF. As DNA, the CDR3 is TGTGCCAGCAGCGGACAGGGTCGGGAGACCCAGTACTTC.

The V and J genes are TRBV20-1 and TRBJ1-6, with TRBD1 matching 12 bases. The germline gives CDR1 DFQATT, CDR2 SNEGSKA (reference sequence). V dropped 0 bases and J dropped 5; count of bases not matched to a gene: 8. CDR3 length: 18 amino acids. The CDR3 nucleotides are TGCAGTGCTAGAGATGGGGACAGGGGGCGAGCCGATAATTCACCCCTCCACTTT. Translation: CSARDGDRGRADNSPLHF.

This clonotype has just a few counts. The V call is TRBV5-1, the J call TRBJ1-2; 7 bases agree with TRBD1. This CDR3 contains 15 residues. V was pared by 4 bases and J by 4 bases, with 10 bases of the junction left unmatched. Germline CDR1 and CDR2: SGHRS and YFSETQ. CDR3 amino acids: CASSPQVDRIYGYTF. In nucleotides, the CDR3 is TGCGCCAGCAGCCCACAGGTGGACAGGATCTATGGCTACACCTTC.

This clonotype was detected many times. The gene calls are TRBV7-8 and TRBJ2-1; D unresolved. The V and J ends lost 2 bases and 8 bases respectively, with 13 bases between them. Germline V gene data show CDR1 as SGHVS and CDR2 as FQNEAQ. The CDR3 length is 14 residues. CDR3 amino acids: CASSLTWNEDEQFF. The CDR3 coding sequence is TGTGCCAGCAGCTTAACCTGGAACGAGGATGAGCAGTTCTTC.

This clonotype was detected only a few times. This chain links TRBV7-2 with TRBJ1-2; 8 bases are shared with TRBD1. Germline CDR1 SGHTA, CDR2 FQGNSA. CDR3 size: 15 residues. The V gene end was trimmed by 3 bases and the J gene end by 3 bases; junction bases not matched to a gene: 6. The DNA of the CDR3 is TGTGCCAGCAGCTTGCAGGGGGCTAAGGACTATGGCTACACCTTC. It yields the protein CASSLQGAKDYGYTF. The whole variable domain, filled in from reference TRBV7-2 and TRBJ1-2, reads GAGVSQSPSNKVTEKGKDVELRCDPISGHTALYWYRQSLGQGLEFLIYFQGNSAPDKSGLPSDRFSAERTGGSVSTLTIQRTQQEDSAVYLCASSLQGAKDYGYTFGSGTRLTVV.

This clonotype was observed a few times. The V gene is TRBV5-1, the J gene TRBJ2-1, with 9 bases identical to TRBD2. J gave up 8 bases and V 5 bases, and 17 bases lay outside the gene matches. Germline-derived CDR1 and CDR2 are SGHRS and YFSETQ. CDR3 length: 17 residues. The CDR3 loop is CASSPRGGLAGYDEQFF. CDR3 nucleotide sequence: TGCGCCAGCAGTCCACGGGGAGGGCTAGCGGGATACGATGAGCAGTTCTTC. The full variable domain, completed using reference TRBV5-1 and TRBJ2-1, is KAGVTQTPRYLIKTRGQQVTLSCSPISGHRSVSWYQQTPGQGLQFLFEYFSETQRNKGNFPGRFSGRQFSNSRSEMNVSTLELGDSALYLCASSPRGGLAGYDEQFFGPGTRLTVL.

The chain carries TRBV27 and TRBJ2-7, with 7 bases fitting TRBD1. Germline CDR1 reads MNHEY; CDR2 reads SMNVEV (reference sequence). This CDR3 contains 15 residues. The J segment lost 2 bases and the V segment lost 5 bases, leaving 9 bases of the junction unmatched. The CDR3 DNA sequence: TGTGCCAGCAGTCCCGAATCGGGACAGACCTACGAGCAGTACTTC. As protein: CASSPESGQTYEQYF.

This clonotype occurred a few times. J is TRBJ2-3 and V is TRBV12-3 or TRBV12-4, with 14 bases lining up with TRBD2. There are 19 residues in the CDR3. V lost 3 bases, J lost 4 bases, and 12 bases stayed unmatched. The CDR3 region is CASSFRGGLAGGQADTQYF. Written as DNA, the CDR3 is TGTGCCAGCAGTTTTAGGGGTGGACTAGCGGGAGGTCAGGCAGATACGCAGTATTTT.

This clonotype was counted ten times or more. Written as DNA, the CDR3 is TGTGCCAGCAGCTTATTAGGACAGGTGAACACTGAAGCTTTCTTT. It specifies CASSLLGQVNTEAFF. This sequence joins TRBV6-2 or TRBV6-3 and TRBJ1-1; 7 bases fit TRBD1. This CDR3 is built from 15 residues. The germline V gene has CDR1 MNHEY and CDR2 SVGEGT. J was trimmed by 0 bases and V by 6 bases; bases with no gene match: 7.

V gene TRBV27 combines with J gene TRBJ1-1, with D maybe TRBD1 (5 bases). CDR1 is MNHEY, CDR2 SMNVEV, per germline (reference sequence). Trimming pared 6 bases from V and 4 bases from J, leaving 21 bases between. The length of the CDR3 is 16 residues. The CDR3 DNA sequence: TGTGCCAGCAGCCGAGGAGGGGCCCAGGGCCGCACTGAAGCTTTCTTT. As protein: CASSRGGAQGRTEAFF.

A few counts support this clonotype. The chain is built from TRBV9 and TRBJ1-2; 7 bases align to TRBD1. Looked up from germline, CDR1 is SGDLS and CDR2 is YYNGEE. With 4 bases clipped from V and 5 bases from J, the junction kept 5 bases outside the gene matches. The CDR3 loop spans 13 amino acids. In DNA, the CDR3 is TGTGCCAGCAGCCCCTGGACAGGTTATGGCTACACCTTC. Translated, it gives CASSPWTGYGYTF.

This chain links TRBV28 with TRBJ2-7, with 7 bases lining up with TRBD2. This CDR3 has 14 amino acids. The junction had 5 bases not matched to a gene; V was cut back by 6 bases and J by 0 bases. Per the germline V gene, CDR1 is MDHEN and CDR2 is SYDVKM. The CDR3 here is CASRTAGSSYEQYF. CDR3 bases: TGTGCCAGCAGAACAGCGGGGAGCTCCTACGAGCAGTACTTC.

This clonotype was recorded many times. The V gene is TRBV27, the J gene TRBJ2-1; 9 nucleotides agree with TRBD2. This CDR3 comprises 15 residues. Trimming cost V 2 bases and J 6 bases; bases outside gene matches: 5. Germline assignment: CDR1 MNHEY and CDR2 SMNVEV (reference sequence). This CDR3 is CASSLSLAGANEQFF. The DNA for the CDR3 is TGTGCCAGCAGTTTAAGTTTAGCGGGAGCCAATGAGCAGTTCTTC.

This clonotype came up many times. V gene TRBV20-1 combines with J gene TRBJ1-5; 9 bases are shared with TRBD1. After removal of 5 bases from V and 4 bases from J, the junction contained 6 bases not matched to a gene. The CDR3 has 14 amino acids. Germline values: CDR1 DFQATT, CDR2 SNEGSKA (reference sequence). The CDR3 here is CSAPGQGLNQPQHF. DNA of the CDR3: TGCAGTGCTCCGGGACAGGGCCTTAATCAGCCCCAGCATTTT.

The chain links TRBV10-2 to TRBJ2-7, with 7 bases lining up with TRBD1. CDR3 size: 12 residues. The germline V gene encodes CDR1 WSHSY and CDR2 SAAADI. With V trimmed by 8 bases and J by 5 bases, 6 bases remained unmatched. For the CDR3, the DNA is TGCGCCAGCGAGGGGGCCCCTAACGAGCAGTACTTC. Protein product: CASEGAPNEQYF.

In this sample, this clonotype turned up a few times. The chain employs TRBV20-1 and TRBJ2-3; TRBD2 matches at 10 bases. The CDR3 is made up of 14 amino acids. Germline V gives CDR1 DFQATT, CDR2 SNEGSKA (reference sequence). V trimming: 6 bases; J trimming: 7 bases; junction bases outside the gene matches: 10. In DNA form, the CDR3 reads TGCAGTGCAAGATGGCTAGCGGGAGTAAATACGCAGTATTTT. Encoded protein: CSARWLAGVNTQYF.

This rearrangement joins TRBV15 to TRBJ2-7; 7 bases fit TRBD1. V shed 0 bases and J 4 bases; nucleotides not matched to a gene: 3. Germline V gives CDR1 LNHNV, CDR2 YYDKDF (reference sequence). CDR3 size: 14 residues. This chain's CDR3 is CATSREGGSYEQYF. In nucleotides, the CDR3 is TGTGCCACCAGCAGAGAAGGGGGCTCATACGAGCAGTACTTC.

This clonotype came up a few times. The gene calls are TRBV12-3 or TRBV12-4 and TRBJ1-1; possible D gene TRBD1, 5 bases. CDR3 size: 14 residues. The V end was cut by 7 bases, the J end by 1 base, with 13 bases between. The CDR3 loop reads CASTLTDPNTEAFF. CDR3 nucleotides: TGTGCCAGCACCTTGACAGACCCGAACACTGAAGCTTTCTTT.

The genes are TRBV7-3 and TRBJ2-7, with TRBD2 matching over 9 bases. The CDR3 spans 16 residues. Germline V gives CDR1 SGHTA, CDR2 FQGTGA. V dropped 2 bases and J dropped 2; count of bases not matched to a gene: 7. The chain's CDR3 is CASSLEGLAGTYEQYF. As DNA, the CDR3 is TGTGCCAGCAGCTTAGAAGGTCTAGCGGGGACCTACGAGCAGTACTTC.

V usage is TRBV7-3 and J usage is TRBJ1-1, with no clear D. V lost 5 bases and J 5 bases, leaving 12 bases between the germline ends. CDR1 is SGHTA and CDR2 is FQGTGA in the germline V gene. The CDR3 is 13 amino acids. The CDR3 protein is CASSAGFITEAFF. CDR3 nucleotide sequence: TGTGCCAGCAGCGCCGGGTTCATAACTGAAGCTTTCTTT.

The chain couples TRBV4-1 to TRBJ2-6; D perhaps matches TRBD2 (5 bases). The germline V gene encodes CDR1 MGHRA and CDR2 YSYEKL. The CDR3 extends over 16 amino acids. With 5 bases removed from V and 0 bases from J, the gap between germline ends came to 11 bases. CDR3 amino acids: CASSSSGLSGANVLTF. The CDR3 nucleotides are TGCGCCAGCAGCTCCTCAGGACTCTCTGGGGCCAACGTCCTGACTTTC.

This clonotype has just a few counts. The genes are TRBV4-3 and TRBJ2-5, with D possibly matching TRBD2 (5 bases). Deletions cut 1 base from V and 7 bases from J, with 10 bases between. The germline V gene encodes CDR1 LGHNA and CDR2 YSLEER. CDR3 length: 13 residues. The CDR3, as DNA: TGCGCCAGCAGCCAAGGCCTCCGGGGGACCCAGTACTTC. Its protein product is CASSQGLRGTQYF.

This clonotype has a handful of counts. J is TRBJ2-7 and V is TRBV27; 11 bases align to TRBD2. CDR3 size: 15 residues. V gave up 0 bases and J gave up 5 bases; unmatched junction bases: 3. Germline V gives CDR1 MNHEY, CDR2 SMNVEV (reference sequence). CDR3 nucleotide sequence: TGTGCCAGCAGTTTATCACTAGCGGGAGACCACGAGCAGTACTTC. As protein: CASSLSLAGDHEQYF.

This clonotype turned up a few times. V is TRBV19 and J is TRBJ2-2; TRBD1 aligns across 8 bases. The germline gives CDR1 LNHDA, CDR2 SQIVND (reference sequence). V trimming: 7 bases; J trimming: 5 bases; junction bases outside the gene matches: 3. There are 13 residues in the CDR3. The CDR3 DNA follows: TGTGCCAGTACAGGGGGCAGAACCGGGGAGCTGTTTTTT. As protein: CASTGGRTGELFF.

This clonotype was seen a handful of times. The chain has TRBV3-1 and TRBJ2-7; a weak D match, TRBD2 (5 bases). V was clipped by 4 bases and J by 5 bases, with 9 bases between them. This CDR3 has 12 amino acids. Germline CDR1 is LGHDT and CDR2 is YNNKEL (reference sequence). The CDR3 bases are TGTGCCAGCAGCCGTGACTATGACGAGCAGTACTTC. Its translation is CASSRDYDEQYF.